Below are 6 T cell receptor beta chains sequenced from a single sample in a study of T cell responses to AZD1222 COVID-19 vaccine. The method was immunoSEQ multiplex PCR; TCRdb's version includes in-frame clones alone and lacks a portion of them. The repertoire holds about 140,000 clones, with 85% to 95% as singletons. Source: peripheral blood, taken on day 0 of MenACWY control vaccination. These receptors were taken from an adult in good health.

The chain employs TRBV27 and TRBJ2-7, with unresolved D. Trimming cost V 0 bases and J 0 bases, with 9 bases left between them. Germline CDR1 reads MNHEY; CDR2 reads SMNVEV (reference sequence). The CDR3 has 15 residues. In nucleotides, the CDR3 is TGTGCCAGCAGTTTATCCCCGGTTAACTCCTACGAGCAGTACTTC. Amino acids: CASSLSPVNSYEQYF.

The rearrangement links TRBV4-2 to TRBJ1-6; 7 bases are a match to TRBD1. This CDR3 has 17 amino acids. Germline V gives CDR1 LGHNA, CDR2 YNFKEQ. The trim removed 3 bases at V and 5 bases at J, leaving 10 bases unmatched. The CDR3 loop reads CASSHGQASLNNSPLHF. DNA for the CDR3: TGTGCCAGCAGCCACGGACAGGCTTCGCTTAATAATTCACCCCTCCACTTT.

The CDR3 protein is CASRVGTGQPQHF. Here the CDR3 DNA reads TGCGCCAGCAGGGTTGGGACAGGTCAGCCCCAGCATTTT. The chain has TRBV5-1 and TRBJ1-5; 8 positions agree with TRBD1. This CDR3 is 13 amino acids long. Germline V gene lookup returns CDR1 SGHRS and CDR2 YFSETQ. After removal of 5 bases from V and 6 bases from J, the junction contained 4 bases not matched to a gene.

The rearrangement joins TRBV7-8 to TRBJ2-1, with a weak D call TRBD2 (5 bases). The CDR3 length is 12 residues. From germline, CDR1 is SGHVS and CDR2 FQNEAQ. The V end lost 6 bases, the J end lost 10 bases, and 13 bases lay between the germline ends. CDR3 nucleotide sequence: TGTGCCAGCAGGCTGGACTCAGAAGAGCAGTTCTTC. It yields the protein CASRLDSEEQFF.

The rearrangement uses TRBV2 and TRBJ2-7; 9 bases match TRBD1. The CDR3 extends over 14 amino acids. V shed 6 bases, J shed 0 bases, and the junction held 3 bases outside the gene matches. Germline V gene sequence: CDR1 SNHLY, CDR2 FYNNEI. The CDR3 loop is CASRGDRVSYEQYF. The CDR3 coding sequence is TGTGCCAGCAGGGGGGACAGGGTCTCCTACGAGCAGTACTTC.

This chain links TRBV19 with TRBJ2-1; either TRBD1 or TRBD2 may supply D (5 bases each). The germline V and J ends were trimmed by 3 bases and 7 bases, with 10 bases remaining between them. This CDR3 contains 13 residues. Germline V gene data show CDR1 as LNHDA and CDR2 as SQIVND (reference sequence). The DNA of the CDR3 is TGTGCCAGTAGTATCGGGACCTTAAATGAGCAGTTCTTC. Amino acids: CASSIGTLNEQFF.